The rows below give T cell receptor beta chains drawn from one sample of a study of identical twins. TCRdb processed the 5' RACE reads anew with MiXCR; each CDR3 protein has one entry. The table lists roughly 540,000 distinct CDR3 sequences, around 20% of them singletons. This sample was shared with a second study, whose subject was T cells expressing NK-cell markers.

The sample comprised CD4+ T cells sorted from blood. These receptors were taken from a young woman in good health. The CDR3 runs from the conserved cysteine through the conserved F or W. A D gene is named only where the DNA matches it firmly. Rows give clone size only sometimes, using once, few, many, or a class for an expanded clone.

>TRBJ2-1|-|TRBV20-1|TRBD2
TGTAGTTCAGTCACAGGGACTAGCTACAATGAGCAGTTCTTC
CSSVTGTSYNEQFF
>TRBJ1-2|once|TRBV2|-
TGTGCCAGCAGTGATATCTCCGGATATGGCTACACCTTC
CASSDISGYGYTF
>TRBJ2-7|-|TRBV3-1|-
TGTGCCACCACCCATTCCGGGACACCGACCTACGAGCAGTACTTC
CATTHSGTPTYEQYF
>TRBJ1-5|few|TRBV6-1|-
TGTGCCAGCAGTGAAGCCCCTCCCGCCGGGGGCGCGCCCCAGCATTTT
CASSEAPPAGGAPQHF
>TRBJ1-1|-|TRBV7-6|-
TGTGCCAGCAGCTTTGGGTTTACGAACACTGAAGCTTTCTTT
CASSFGFTNTEAFF
>TRBJ2-7|few|TRBV5-1|-
TGCGCCAGCAGCTTGCGGGGAAACCATCCTACGAATGGGCAGTACTTC
CASSLRGNHPTNGQYF
>TRBJ1-1|-|TRBV4-1|-
TGCGCCAGCAGCAAGGAACGGGGGATCGAAGCTTTCTTT
CASSKERGIEAFF
>TRBJ1-4|-|TRBV18|-
TGTGCCAGCTCCCAGGGCGGAGGTTTGGATGAAAAACTGTTTTTT
CASSQGGGLDEKLFF
>TRBJ2-1|-|TRBV6-2/TRBV6-3|-
TGTGCCAGCAGATCCTCAGACAGGACCTCCTACAATGAGCAGTTCTTC
CASRSSDRTSYNEQFF
>TRBJ1-5|-|TRBV4-1|-
TGCGCCAGCAGCCAAGGGGGGAGGACAGCGAACCGCGGGCAGCCCCAGCATTTT
CASSQGGRTANRGQPQHF
>TRBJ1-2|-|TRBV18|TRBD1
TGTGCCAGCTCACCGGACAGGGAGGTTGGGGATGGCTACACCTTC
CASSPDREVGDGYTF
>TRBJ2-1|-|TRBV3-1|TRBD2
TGTGCCAGCAGAAGGGGACTAGCGGGCAATGAGCAGTTCTTC
CASRRGLAGNEQFF
>TRBJ2-1|many|TRBV5-1|-
TGCGCCAGTAGAGGGGGTTCGGGAAATGAGCAGTTCTTC
CASRGGSGNEQFF
>TRBJ2-7|many|TRBV20-1|TRBD2
TGCAGTGCCAAAAGCGGGAGTCTGTACGAGCAGTACTTC
CSAKSGSLYEQYF
>TRBJ1-4|few|TRBV11-3|TRBD1
TGTGCCAGCAGCTTCGCCTACAGGGGGCCTAATGAAAAACTGTTTTTT
CASSFAYRGPNEKLFF
>TRBJ1-1|-|TRBV5-1|-
TGCGCCAGCAGCCCAGGGGCTGGAGGCACTGAAGCTTTCTTT
CASSPGAGGTEAFF
>TRBJ2-1|-|TRBV28|-
TGTGCCAGCACTTTGGAGGGCGAGCAGTTCTTC
CASTLEGEQFF